The 19 T cell receptor beta chains reported below all come from one sample, sequenced in a study of blood T cell repertoires in COVID-19. Data came from immunoSEQ multiplex PCR; TCRdb stores just in-frame clones and leaves some out. The table lists hundreds of thousands of clones, around 87% of them singletons, with around 6% in the top ten. Sequencing was performed on peripheral blood. The source of these receptors is a woman aged 45-60 years with COVID-19, enrolled during active disease.

The gene calls are TRBV7-6 and TRBJ2-3, with D hard to call. Germline loops: CDR1 SGHVS, CDR2 FNYEAQ. Trimming took off 1 base at V and 3 bases at J, with 11 bases between the two ends. The CDR3 contains 15 residues. CDR3 amino acids: CASSLVPGETDTQYF. The CDR3 coding sequence is TGTGCCAGCAGCTTAGTTCCGGGTGAAACAGATACGCAGTATTTT.

The chain carries TRBV6-2 or TRBV6-3 and TRBJ1-1, with a weak D call TRBD1 (6 bases). Trimming left V 5 bases short and J 0 bases short, with 10 bases between. In germline, CDR1 is MNHEY, CDR2 SVGEGT. The CDR3 runs 14 residues. Written as DNA, the CDR3 is TGTGCCAGCAGTCGGACAGAAATGAACACTGAAGCTTTCTTT. It is translated as CASSRTEMNTEAFF.

V is TRBV19 and J is TRBJ1-1; 7 bases align to TRBD1. The CDR3 contains 11 residues. Per the germline V gene, CDR1 is LNHDA and CDR2 is SQIVND (reference sequence). The J segment lost 4 bases and the V segment lost 7 bases, leaving 0 bases of the junction unmatched. CDR3 DNA sequence: TGTGCCAGTAACAGGGGCACTGAAGCTTTCTTT. It is translated as CASNRGTEAFF. Looking up the rest from reference TRBV19 and TRBJ1-1 gives the full variable domain: DGGITQSPKYLFRKEGQNVTLSCEQNLNHDAMYWYRQDPGQGLRLIYYSQIVNDFQKGDIAEGYSVSREKKESFPLTVTSAQKNPTAFYLCASNRGTEAFFGQGTRLTVV.

CDR3 coding DNA: TGTGCCTGGACCGGACTAGCGGGAGCAGCTTCGCGAGAGACCCAGTACTTC. It translates to CAWTGLAGAASRETQYF. The V gene is TRBV30, the J gene TRBJ2-5; 13 bases are shared with TRBD2. This CDR3 comprises 17 residues. From germline, CDR1 is GTSNPN and CDR2 SVGIG (reference sequence). Trimming removed 4 bases from V and 4 bases from J; junction bases left unmatched: 12.

The CDR3 loop reads CASSLHRSIEAFF. CDR3 coding DNA: TGTGCCAGCAGTTTACACAGGAGTATCGAAGCTTTCTTT. The chain carries TRBV12-3 or TRBV12-4 and TRBJ1-1; the D gene is possibly TRBD1 (5 bases). Trimming stripped 2 bases from V and 8 bases from J, with 12 bases between. The CDR3 runs 13 residues.

This clone was detected once. J is TRBJ2-7 and V is TRBV6-5, with 10 positions matching TRBD1. The CDR3 extends over 15 amino acids. V shed 4 bases, J shed 0 bases, and the junction held 3 bases outside the gene matches. Per germline, CDR1 MNHEY and CDR2 SVGAGI. The CDR3, as DNA: TGTGCCAGCAGTTTGGGACAGGGGATCTCCTACGAGCAGTACTTC. Translated: CASSLGQGISYEQYF.

This clone was detected only once. V usage is TRBV4-2 and J usage is TRBJ2-2; tentative D call: TRBD1 (5 bases). The CDR3 is made up of 16 amino acids. Trimming pared 0 bases from V and 0 bases from J, leaving 8 bases between. The germline gives CDR1 LGHNA, CDR2 YNFKEQ. The CDR3 sequence: CASSQEAGTNTGELFF. The CDR3 DNA sequence: TGTGCCAGCAGCCAAGAGGCAGGGACGAACACCGGGGAGCTGTTTTTT.

The chain carries TRBV7-7 and TRBJ2-3, with TRBD1 as a possible D gene (5 bases). There are 15 residues in the CDR3. V was cut by 5 bases and J by 0 bases, with 12 bases left in between. Germline V gives CDR1 SSHAT, CDR2 FNYEAQ (reference sequence). CDR3 loop: CASSVTGVSTDTQYF. The CDR3 nucleotides are TGTGCCAGCAGCGTCACAGGAGTCAGCACAGATACGCAGTATTTT.

CDR3 nucleotide sequence: TGCAGCGTCGGACGGGGCAATGAGCAGTTCTTC. Its protein is CSVGRGNEQFF. The genes are TRBV29-1 and TRBJ2-1; D is perhaps TRBD2 (5 bases). Looked up from germline, CDR1 is SQVTM and CDR2 is ANQGSEA. V lost 6 bases and J 6 bases, leaving 9 bases between the germline ends. The CDR3 is 11 amino acids.

This clone has more than one count but fewer than ten. The chain combines TRBV9 with TRBJ1-6, with D possibly matching TRBD1 (5 bases). The V end lost 2 bases, the J end lost 10 bases, and 10 bases lay between the germline ends. CDR1 SGDLS and CDR2 YYNGEE come from the germline V gene. The CDR3 is 13 amino acids. CDR3 in amino acids: CASSVGGGSPLHF. The CDR3 coding sequence is TGTGCCAGCAGCGTTGGGGGAGGGTCACCCCTCCACTTT.

V and J are TRBV2 and TRBJ1-5, with 9 bases matching TRBD1. CDR3 length: 15 residues. V shed 6 bases, J shed 9 bases, and the junction held 12 bases outside the gene matches. The germline gives CDR1 SNHLY, CDR2 FYNNEI. Here the CDR3 DNA reads TGTGCCAGCAGACGAACCGGGACAGGGTATGCGCCCCAGCATTTT. Protein: CASRRTGTGYAPQHF.

V gene TRBV14 combines with J gene TRBJ2-3; 12 nucleotides line up with TRBD2. Germline V gene lookup returns CDR1 SGHDN and CDR2 FVKESK. CDR3 length: 15 residues. J was trimmed by 9 bases and V by 4 bases; bases with no gene match: 8. The CDR3 protein is CASSPGLAGRVTQYF. For the CDR3, the DNA is TGTGCCAGCAGCCCGGGACTAGCGGGCCGAGTAACGCAGTATTTT.

The chain has TRBV19 and TRBJ2-7; tentative D call: TRBD2 (5 bases). CDR3 length: 14 residues. Germline values: CDR1 LNHDA, CDR2 SQIVND (reference sequence). Trimming removed 6 bases from V and 1 base from J, with 13 bases in between. CDR3 nucleotides: TGTGCCAGTAGCGTGACGGGAATTTCCTACGAGCAGTACTTC. Translating it yields CASSVTGISYEQYF.

The chain carries TRBV7-9 and TRBJ2-7, with 8 positions matching TRBD1. The CDR3 runs to 14 residues. V was pared by 2 bases and J by 3 bases, with 3 bases of the junction left unmatched. In germline, CDR1 is SEHNR, CDR2 FQNEAQ (reference sequence). The DNA of the CDR3 is TGTGCCAGCAGCTTACAAGGACAGGGCTACGAGCAGTACTTC. This gives the protein CASSLQGQGYEQYF.

The chain employs TRBV19 and TRBJ2-3; 11 bases map to TRBD2. The CDR3 extends over 16 amino acids. The germline CDR1 and CDR2 sequences are LNHDA and SQIVND (reference sequence). J was trimmed by 5 bases and V by 3 bases; bases with no gene match: 7. CDR3 sequence: CASSMKVAGGRDTQYF. CDR3 DNA: TGTGCCAGTAGTATGAAAGTAGCGGGAGGGAGAGATACGCAGTATTTT.

The CDR3 reads CASSPGGREQYF. For the CDR3, the DNA is TGTGCCAGCAGCCCTGGTGGGCGCGAGCAGTACTTC. The rearrangement uses TRBV5-6 and TRBJ2-7; D ambiguous. The germline V gene has CDR1 SGHDT and CDR2 YYEEEE. This CDR3 has 12 amino acids. V lost 4 bases and J lost 6, with 11 bases in between.

V is TRBV6-1 and J is TRBJ1-5, with no clear D. The CDR3 totals 14 residues. CDR1 is MNHNS, CDR2 SASEGT, per germline. V gave up 3 bases and J gave up 10 bases, with 16 bases separating them. The CDR3 protein is CASSERQSHSPQHF. The CDR3 DNA is TGTGCCAGCAGTGAGAGGCAGAGCCATTCCCCCCAGCATTTT.

This sequence joins TRBV5-1 and TRBJ2-5; D is unclear. Germline values: CDR1 SGHRS, CDR2 YFSETQ. The CDR3 totals 15 residues. The V gene lost 2 bases and the J gene lost 1 base, with 12 bases spanning the gap. The CDR3 DNA reads TGCGCCAGCAGCTTTTCTATGCCTCCCCAAGAGACCCAGTACTTC. It specifies CASSFSMPPQETQYF.

This clone was recorded once. V is TRBV18 and J is TRBJ1-2; D possibly corresponds to TRBD1 (6 bases). V lost 2 bases to trimming and J lost 4 bases, with 17 bases between them. Germline loops: CDR1 KGHSH, CDR2 LQKENI. This CDR3 comprises 16 residues. CDR3 sequence (DNA): TGTGCCAGCTCACCAAATTCACCAACAGGGACCTATGGCTACACCTTC. Translation gives CASSPNSPTGTYGYTF.